These 32 T cell receptor beta chains originate from one sample sequenced in a study of beta chain features in type 1 diabetes. Reverse transcription of all isolated RNA meant that expressed TCRB transcripts were sequenced. The repertoire was sequenced with immunoSEQ multiplex PCR; TCRdb's copy has only in-frame clones and lacks some. This sample yields just over 600,000 clones, of which roughly a sixth are seen a single time; about 0.087% belongs to the top ten. The sequenced material came from naive CD4+ T cells from blood. The receptors stem from a man younger than 35 in good health.

Notes on this clone: An end of the junction differs from the germline gene, which may be a read error. The chain couples TRBV7-7 to TRBJ2-1, with TRBD1 identical over 7 bases. Germline CDR1 and CDR2: SSHAT and FNYEAQ (reference sequence). The CDR3 covers 13 residues. In nucleotides, the CDR3 is TGTGCTAGCAGCTCGGACAGGAACAATGAGCAGTTCTTC. Translated: CASSSDRNNEQFF. The full variable domain, with the rest looked up from reference TRBV7-7 and TRBJ2-1, is GAGVSQSPRYKVTKRGQDVTLRCDPISSHATLYWYQQALGQGPEFLTYFNYEAQPDKSGLPSDRFSAERPEGSISTLTIQRTEQRDSAMYRCASSSDRNNEQFFGPGTRLTVL.

This clone was seen a few times. The chain combines TRBV6-6 with TRBJ2-1; D call uncertain. From germline, CDR1 is MNHNY and CDR2 SVGAGI (reference sequence). The V end lost 6 bases, the J end lost 6 bases, and 15 bases lay between the germline ends. CDR3 length: 14 residues. The CDR3 DNA is TGTGCCAGCAGACGTGGACCGAGTGGCAATGAGCAGTTCTTC. Residues: CASRRGPSGNEQFF.

This clone was observed a handful of times. This chain joins TRBV13 and TRBJ2-1, with D perhaps matching TRBD2 (6 bases). CDR1 is PRHDT and CDR2 is FYEKMQ in the germline V gene (reference sequence). This CDR3 contains 14 residues. The germline V and J ends were trimmed by 5 bases and 6 bases, with 14 bases remaining between them. CDR3 amino acids: CASSTRLEPNEQFF. The CDR3 DNA follows: TGTGCCAGCAGCACAAGACTAGAACCCAATGAGCAGTTCTTC. Drawing the rest from reference TRBV13 and TRBJ2-1, the complete variable domain is AAGVIQSPRHLIKEKRETATLKCYPIPRHDTVYWYQQGPGQDPQFLISFYEKMQSDKGSIPDRFSAQQFSDYHSELNMSSLELGDSALYFCASSTRLEPNEQFFGPGTRLTVL.

The CDR3 nucleotides are TGTGCCAGCAGCGTGGCCCCTAGGGGAGAAGAGACCCAGTACTTC. Translation: CASSVAPRGEETQYF. The rearrangement uses TRBV9 and TRBJ2-5; TRBD1 or TRBD2 may be the D gene (5 bases each). Germline values: CDR1 SGDLS, CDR2 YYNGEE. Trimming removed 2 bases from V and 3 bases from J, with 14 bases in between. This CDR3 region has 15 residues.

This clone was picked up a small number of times. Other DNA sequences in the same sample also yield this CDR3. J is TRBJ1-2 and V is TRBV7-2, with D possibly matching TRBD1 (6 bases). This CDR3 region has 13 residues. V lost 1 base and J lost 4, with 7 bases in between. The germline V gene encodes CDR1 SGHTA and CDR2 FQGNSA. The CDR3 sequence: CASSLEGGYGYTF. The CDR3 nucleotides are TGTGCCAGCAGCTTAGAAGGGGGCTATGGCTACACCTTC.

This clone was picked up a small number of times. V usage is TRBV5-1 and J usage is TRBJ2-3; 15 nucleotides line up with TRBD2. This CDR3 region has 16 residues. The V gene end was trimmed by 5 bases and the J gene end by 1 base; junction bases not matched to a gene: 2. Per the germline V gene, CDR1 is SGHRS and CDR2 is YFSETQ. For the CDR3, the DNA is TGCGCCAGCAGGGGACTAGCGGGAGGAGGCACAGATACGCAGTATTTT. This sequence encodes CASRGLAGGGTDTQYF.

This chain links TRBV6-6 with TRBJ2-3; 7 bases match TRBD1. The CDR3 runs to 15 residues. V lost 5 bases and J lost 0; bases outside the gene matches: 5. The germline V gene encodes CDR1 MNHNY and CDR2 SVGAGI (reference sequence). The CDR3 DNA is TGTGCCAGCAGTCGACAGGGAATTAGCACAGATACGCAGTATTTT. Residues: CASSRQGISTDTQYF.

This clone occurred a few times. The rearrangement uses TRBV5-1 and TRBJ1-5; D is possibly TRBD1 (6 bases). The germline V gene encodes CDR1 SGHRS and CDR2 YFSETQ. The ends were cut back, 4 bases at V and 7 bases at J, with 15 bases in the middle. CDR3 length: 14 residues. This chain's CDR3 is CASSLDSVRQPQHF. The CDR3 region has the DNA TGCGCCAGCAGCCTGGACAGCGTTAGGCAGCCCCAGCATTTT.

The J gene is TRBJ2-1, the V gene TRBV9; D may correspond to TRBD1 or TRBD2 (6 bases each). V dropped 2 bases and J dropped 3 bases, with 15 bases sitting between them. Looked up from germline, CDR1 is SGDLS and CDR2 is YYNGEE. The length of the CDR3 is 16 residues. This CDR3 reads CASSVSGAADYNEQFF. Here the CDR3 DNA reads TGTGCCAGCAGCGTCTCGGGGGCCGCTGACTACAATGAGCAGTTCTTC.

The J gene is TRBJ2-3, the V gene TRBV7-6, with D hard to call. V lost 5 bases to trimming and J lost 0 bases, with 3 bases between them. The CDR3 sequence is 12 residues long. Germline values: CDR1 SGHVS, CDR2 FNYEAQ. The CDR3, as DNA: TGTGCCAGCAGCGTTAGCACAGATACGCAGTATTTT. Protein product: CASSVSTDTQYF.

The genes are TRBV4-2 and TRBJ2-1; the D gene is possibly TRBD1 (5 bases). This CDR3 is 14 amino acids long. Germline loops: CDR1 LGHNA, CDR2 YNFKEQ. The ends were cut back, 1 base at V and 7 bases at J, with 11 bases in the middle. The CDR3 sequence is CASSQADSWNEQFF. The CDR3 region has the DNA TGTGCCAGCAGCCAAGCCGACAGTTGGAATGAGCAGTTCTTC.

V usage is TRBV6-5 and J usage is TRBJ2-7; D gene ambiguous. V was pared by 0 bases and J by 4 bases, with 7 bases between. The CDR3 is 13 residues long. The germline V gene encodes CDR1 MNHEY and CDR2 SVGAGI. The CDR3 sequence is CASSYSGRYEQYF. CDR3 nucleotides: TGTGCCAGCAGTTACTCGGGCAGGTACGAGCAGTACTTC.

CDR3 coding DNA: TGTGCCACCAGCAGAGATCGCGGTTCACCCCTCCACTTT. Translated, it gives CATSRDRGSPLHF. The genes are TRBV15 and TRBJ1-6, with unresolved D. The germline gives CDR1 LNHNV, CDR2 YYDKDF (reference sequence). Trimming took 0 bases from V and 9 from J, leaving 6 bases between them. The CDR3 consists of 13 residues.

This clone has a handful of counts. The chain combines TRBV5-4 with TRBJ2-7, with 9 bases fitting TRBD2. The J segment lost 4 bases and the V segment lost 5 bases, leaving 7 bases of the junction unmatched. Germline V gene data show CDR1 as SGHNT and CDR2 as YYREEE (reference sequence). The length of the CDR3 is 14 residues. The CDR3 sequence: CASSMSSGAYEQYF. The CDR3 bases are TGTGCCAGCAGTATGTCTAGCGGGGCGTACGAGCAGTACTTC.

The chain uses TRBV4-3 and TRBJ2-3; 12 bases are shared with TRBD2. V lost 0 bases to trimming and J lost 1 base; unmatched junction nucleotides: 2. CDR1 is LGHNA and CDR2 is YSLEER in the germline V gene. The CDR3 extends over 17 amino acids. CDR3 in amino acids: CASSQDPSGGGTDTQYF. DNA for the CDR3: TGCGCCAGCAGCCAAGATCCTAGCGGGGGGGGCACAGATACGCAGTATTTT.

The chain recombines TRBV6-5 with TRBJ2-2, with D perhaps TRBD1 (5 bases). CDR1 is MNHEY, CDR2 SVGAGI, per germline. Trimming took off 7 bases at V and 5 bases at J, with 17 bases between the two ends. The CDR3 is made up of 15 amino acids. Here the CDR3 DNA reads TGTGCCAGCAAAGGGGATAGGGGTAGTACCGGGGAGCTGTTTTTT. This gives the protein CASKGDRGSTGELFF.

This clone was picked up a small number of times. This sequence joins TRBV6-1 and TRBJ2-3; 9 positions agree with TRBD1. Germline V gene lookup returns CDR1 MNHNS and CDR2 SASEGT. V was clipped by 8 bases and J by 6 bases; unmatched bases: 9. The CDR3 sequence is 14 residues long. The CDR3 DNA is TGTGCCAGCGTTCGTACAGGGGGCGGGGATACGCAGTATTTT. This sequence encodes CASVRTGGGDTQYF.

The chain links TRBV4-3 to TRBJ2-3; TRBD1 matches 8 bases. The CDR3 covers 16 residues. V lost 4 bases and J lost 1; bases outside the gene matches: 7. The germline CDR1 and CDR2 sequences are LGHNA and YSLEER. CDR3 amino acids: CASSLGQGMRTDTQYF. The CDR3 DNA is TGCGCCAGCAGCCTAGGACAGGGAATGCGCACAGATACGCAGTATTTT.

This clone occurred many times. The J gene is TRBJ1-4, the V gene TRBV14, with no clear D. The CDR3 sequence is 15 residues long. Germline CDR1 and CDR2: SGHDN and FVKESK. With 1 base removed from V and 7 bases from J, the gap between germline ends came to 13 bases. The CDR3 region has the DNA TGTGCCAGCAGCCAAGGAATACGCTGGACTGAAAAACTGTTTTTT. Protein product: CASSQGIRWTEKLFF.

The rearrangement links TRBV5-8 to TRBJ1-5; D perhaps matches TRBD1 (5 bases). The CDR3 consists of 15 residues. V was clipped by 0 bases and J by 11 bases, with 18 bases between them. Germline CDR1 reads SGHTS; CDR2 reads YDEGEE. The CDR3 here is CASSLAGSLVSAQHF. In DNA, the CDR3 is TGTGCCAGCAGCTTGGCAGGGTCCTTAGTGTCGGCCCAGCATTTT.

This clone was detected only a few times. This sample includes further DNA sequences coding for the same CDR3. V is TRBV18 and J is TRBJ2-3; 11 bases fit TRBD2. The CDR3 is 16 residues long. Germline V gene lookup returns CDR1 KGHSH and CDR2 LQKENI. V dropped 3 bases and J dropped 2; count of bases not matched to a gene: 4. CDR3 bases: TGTGCCAGCTCACCGCGACTAGCGGGACACACAGATACGCAGTATTTT. Protein sequence: CASSPRLAGHTDTQYF.

V gene TRBV10-3 combines with J gene TRBJ2-7; 13 bases fit TRBD2. The length of the CDR3 is 18 residues. V was pared by 3 bases and J by 0 bases, with 8 bases of the junction left unmatched. From germline, CDR1 is ENHRY and CDR2 SYGVKD. The DNA of the CDR3 is TGTGCCATCAGTGACGGGACTAGCGGGAAAAGCCGCTCCTACGAGCAGTACTTC. Amino acids: CAISDGTSGKSRSYEQYF.

The chain couples TRBV18 to TRBJ1-5, with D uncertain. The V gene lost 3 bases and the J gene lost 1 base, with 7 bases spanning the gap. This CDR3 is built from 14 residues. The germline V gene encodes CDR1 KGHSH and CDR2 LQKENI. The DNA of the CDR3 is TGTGCCAGCTCACCGGGGAGCAGCAATCAGCCCCAGCATTTT. Translation gives CASSPGSSNQPQHF.

The chain couples TRBV28 to TRBJ1-1; tentative D call: TRBD1 (6 bases). The germline CDR1 and CDR2 sequences are MDHEN and SYDVKM. This CDR3 contains 14 residues. Between the trimmed V and J ends, which lost 8 bases and 6 bases, there was a span of 19 bases. In DNA, the CDR3 is TGTGCCAGCTGTTATGGGGGCAGTATCCCTGAAGCTTTCTTT. Amino acid sequence: CASCYGGSIPEAFF.

The gene calls are TRBV5-1 and TRBJ2-1, with no clear D. Germline assignment: CDR1 SGHRS and CDR2 YFSETQ. Trimming removed 0 bases at V and 0 bases at J, with 13 bases between. The CDR3 is 17 amino acids. CDR3 nucleotide sequence: TGCGCCAGCAGCTTGGGCCAGGTACCAAGCTCCTACAATGAGCAGTTCTTC. Protein product: CASSLGQVPSSYNEQFF. The variable domain in full, completed from reference TRBV5-1 and TRBJ2-1, reads KAGVTQTPRYLIKTRGQQVTLSCSPISGHRSVSWYQQTPGQGLQFLFEYFSETQRNKGNFPGRFSGRQFSNSRSEMNVSTLELGDSALYLCASSLGQVPSSYNEQFFGPGTRLTVL.

This clone was picked up a small number of times. The rearrangement links TRBV7-9 to TRBJ1-4, with 8 bases fitting TRBD1. Germline assignment: CDR1 SEHNR and CDR2 FQNEAQ (reference sequence). V shed 0 bases, J shed 10 bases, and the junction held 16 bases outside the gene matches. The CDR3 contains 18 residues. The DNA of the CDR3 is TGTGCCAGCAGCTTAGCTGCCGGACAGGGACCGGCGGGGGGAAAACTGTTTTTT. This gives the protein CASSLAAGQGPAGGKLFF.

The genes are TRBV4-3 and TRBJ1-5; no clear D gene. This CDR3 is built from 16 residues. The V gene lost 2 bases and the J gene lost 3 bases, with 14 bases spanning the gap. CDR1 and CDR2 from the germline V gene are LGHNA and YSLEER. The CDR3 here is CASSQQPWSPNQPQHF. Here the CDR3 DNA reads TGCGCCAGCAGCCAACAGCCGTGGAGTCCCAATCAGCCCCAGCATTTT.

The table lists this clone with a few counts. The chain joins TRBV5-1 to TRBJ2-7; no clear D. V gave up 0 bases and J gave up 12 bases, with 25 bases separating them. Germline V gene lookup returns CDR1 SGHRS and CDR2 YFSETQ. The length of the CDR3 is 16 residues. This CDR3 is CASSLGPPLTRPIWYF. The CDR3 region has the DNA TGCGCCAGCAGCTTGGGGCCTCCTCTTACAAGGCCGATTTGGTACTTC.

This clone turned up a few times. The chain joins TRBV5-4 to TRBJ2-2; 7 nucleotides match TRBD2. The CDR3 runs to 16 residues. The germline V gene has CDR1 SGHNT and CDR2 YYREEE (reference sequence). The trim removed 0 bases at V and 7 bases at J, leaving 9 bases unmatched. The CDR3 nucleotides read TGTGCCAGCAGCTTGGGTCGGGGAGGGTCCCTCGGGGAGCTGTTTTTT. It specifies CASSLGRGGSLGELFF.

Comment on this clone: Lacking the conserved final phenylalanine or tryptophan, this CDR3 likely reflects a read error. It is unclear where the CDR3 begins or ends on the DNA, so no DNA is shown, and the CDR3 is as TCRdb lists it. The chain is built from TRBV7-9 and TRBJ1-1; the table names TRBD1, a call not compared with the DNA. The CDR3 is 13 amino acids in total, end residues counted. The germline gives CDR1 SEHNR, CDR2 FQNEAQ (reference sequence). The CDR3 loop is CASSRQGNTEAFI.

The CDR3 spells CASSQIKGQWFYTF. CDR3 nucleotide sequence: TGCGCCAGCAGCCAAATTAAGGGACAGTGGTTCTACACCTTC. This chain joins TRBV4-1 and TRBJ1-2; 7 nucleotides match TRBD1. The CDR3 totals 14 residues. J gave up 10 bases and V 2 bases, and 10 bases lay outside the gene matches. The germline V gene encodes CDR1 MGHRA and CDR2 YSYEKL.

The V call is TRBV2, the J call TRBJ1-2; 8 nucleotides agree with TRBD1. Germline loops: CDR1 SNHLY, CDR2 FYNNEI. The CDR3 length is 14 residues. J lost 8 bases, V lost 7 bases, and 12 bases had no gene match. CDR3 DNA: TGTGCCAGCAATCTCCGGGACAGGCAAGGGGGCTACACCTTC. It translates to CASNLRDRQGGYTF.